The source of this T cell receptor (beta chain) is a study of T cell responses to AZD1222 COVID-19 vaccine. V lost 6 bases and J lost 7, with 12 bases in between. This CDR3 contains 13 residues. Germline lookup yields CDR1 MDHEN and CDR2 SYDVKM. Turning to this clone: Its antigen is not identified.

Recipients boosted at about 4 weeks or about 12 weeks are pooled. Study observations and caveats: Only a handful of people who got AZD1222 tested seropositive at baseline. Elevations in Spike-specific TCR breadth and depth followed administration of two AZD1222 doses. Researchers report vaccine-associated CD4 TCRs spanning spike, with dominance at 160-218 and 743-854.

Profiled with immunoSEQ multiplex PCR; TCRdb holds only in-frame clones, not every one. The sample yields roughly 140,000 clones, more than 85% seen once. The sequencing here drew on peripheral blood, taken 28 days after the second AZD1222 dose. V is TRBV28 and J is TRBJ2-2; D is perhaps TRBD1 (6 bases). This receptor was identified in an adult who received the AZD1222 COVID-19 vaccine. This CDR3 reads CASSPGVGGELFF. For the CDR3, the DNA is TGTGCCAGCAGCCCAGGGGTCGGCGGGGAGCTGTTTTTT.